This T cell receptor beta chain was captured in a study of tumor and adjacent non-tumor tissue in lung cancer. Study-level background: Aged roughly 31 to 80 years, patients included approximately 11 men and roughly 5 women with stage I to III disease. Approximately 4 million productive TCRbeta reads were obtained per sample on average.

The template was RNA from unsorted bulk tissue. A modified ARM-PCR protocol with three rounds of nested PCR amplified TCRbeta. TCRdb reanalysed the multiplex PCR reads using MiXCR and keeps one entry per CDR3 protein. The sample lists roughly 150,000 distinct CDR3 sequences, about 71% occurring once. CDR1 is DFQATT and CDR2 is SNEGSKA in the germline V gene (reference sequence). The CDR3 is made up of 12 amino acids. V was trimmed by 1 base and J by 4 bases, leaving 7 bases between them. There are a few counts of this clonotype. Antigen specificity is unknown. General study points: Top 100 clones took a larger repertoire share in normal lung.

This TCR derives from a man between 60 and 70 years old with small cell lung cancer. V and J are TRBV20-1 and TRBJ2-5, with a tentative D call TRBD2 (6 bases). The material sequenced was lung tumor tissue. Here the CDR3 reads CSARAGVETQYF. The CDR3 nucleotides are TGCAGTGCTAGAGCGGGGGTAGAGACCCAGTACTTC.